The rows below give T cell receptor beta chains drawn from one sample of a study of post-analysis software for immune sequencing data. Each CDR3 protein gets one entry after TCRdb re-called the PCR reads with MiXCR. The sample has 600,000 to 750,000 distinct CDR3 sequences, 59% seen once; the top ten hold about 10%. The sample taken for sequencing was blood. These receptors were obtained from a girl aged 2 to 10 with multiple sclerosis. Both conserved end residues are part of each CDR3. A D gene is named only where the DNA matches it firmly. The listing skips clone size in some rows; elsewhere it reads once, few, many or a size class.

clone_size,j_call,v_call,d_call,cdr3_aa,cdr3_nt
.,TRBJ2-1,TRBV7-3,.,CASSPTLLIRGNEQFF,TGTGCCAGCAGCCCAACACTGCTAATTAGGGGAAATGAGCAGTTCTTC
few,TRBJ2-1,TRBV3-1,TRBD2,CASSPLGTSGIHEQFF,TGTGCCAGCAGCCCCCTGGGGACTAGCGGGATCCATGAGCAGTTCTTC
few,TRBJ2-5,TRBV7-2,TRBD2,CASSLGAGLLQETQYF,TGTGCCAGCAGCTTAGGAGCGGGGTTACTCCAAGAGACCCAGTACTTC
.,TRBJ2-5,TRBV19,TRBD2,CASSIGDYKETQYF,TGTGCCAGTAGTATTGGGGACTATAAGGAGACCCAGTACTTC
few,TRBJ1-5,TRBV6-1,.,CASGPRGEPQHF,TGTGCCAGTGGGCCCCGCGGGGAGCCCCAGCATTTT
few,TRBJ2-3,TRBV20-1,TRBD1,CSARDLRGPGDTQYF,TGCAGTGCTAGAGATCTTAGGGGGCCGGGAGATACGCAGTATTTT
.,TRBJ2-1,TRBV7-2,TRBD1,CASSRRQGGLAMRNEQFF,TGTGCCAGCAGCCGTCGACAGGGTGGTTTGGCCATGCGGAATGAGCAGTTCTTC
.,TRBJ2-1,TRBV20-1,.,CSARVGLLRNEQFF,TGCAGTGCTAGGGTGGGACTCCTAAGGAATGAGCAGTTCTTC
.,TRBJ2-7,TRBV5-1,.,CASSFPGGTTYEQYF,TGCGCCAGCAGCTTCCCCGGGGGGACAACCTACGAGCAGTACTTC
.,TRBJ2-1,TRBV29-1,TRBD2,CSVASGERNEQFF,TGCAGCGTTGCTAGCGGGGAGAGGAATGAGCAGTTCTTC
.,TRBJ1-2,TRBV14,TRBD1,CASSQGFAGGLVAGDFYGYTF,TGTGCCAGCAGCCAAGGTTTCGCAGGGGGATTGGTAGCTGGGGATTTCTATGGCTACACCTTC
.,TRBJ2-1,TRBV5-6,TRBD2,CASSSGTSGSLEFF,TGTGCCAGCAGCTCCGGGACTAGCGGGTCCCTAGAGTTCTTC
many,TRBJ2-5,TRBV20-1,.,CSAREGGVQETQYF,TGCAGTGCTAGAGAGGGTGGGGTCCAAGAGACCCAGTACTTC
.,TRBJ2-1,TRBV7-9,TRBD2,CASSLRAGDNIYNEQFF,TGTGCCAGCAGCTTAAGAGCGGGGGACAATATTTACAATGAGCAGTTCTTC
few,TRBJ2-1,TRBV7-9,.,CASRIADNEQFF,TGTGCCAGCAGGATAGCGGACAATGAGCAGTTCTTC
.,TRBJ2-1,TRBV7-2,.,CASSSPRENEQFF,TGTGCCAGCAGCTCCCCCCGGGAGAATGAGCAGTTCTTC
.,TRBJ2-3,TRBV11-3,TRBD1,CASSLPRQGPDTQYF,TGTGCCAGCAGCTTACCGAGACAGGGACCAGATACGCAGTATTTT
few,TRBJ1-2,TRBV5-6,.,CASSFDGPPNYGYTF,TGTGCCAGCAGCTTCGATGGCCCTCCTAACTATGGCTACACCTTC
.,TRBJ1-2,TRBV2,TRBD1,CASSGTGGDTF,TGTGCCAGCAGTGGGACAGGCGGCGACACCTTC
once,TRBJ2-3,TRBV3-1,.,CASSLHLLDTQYF,TGTGCCAGCAGCCTCCATCTGCTAGATACGCAGTATTTT
.,TRBJ2-7,TRBV2,TRBD2,CASSGSSGRGEQYF,TGTGCCAGCAGTGGGTCTAGCGGTCGGGGCGAGCAGTACTTC
.,TRBJ2-6,TRBV15,.,CATSREGMGANVLTF,TGTGCCACCAGCAGAGAGGGAATGGGGGCCAACGTCCTGACTTTC
once,TRBJ1-1,TRBV28,.,CASSLFGAIALAEAFF,TGTGCCAGCAGTTTATTCGGGGCCATCGCTCTGGCCGAAGCTTTCTTT